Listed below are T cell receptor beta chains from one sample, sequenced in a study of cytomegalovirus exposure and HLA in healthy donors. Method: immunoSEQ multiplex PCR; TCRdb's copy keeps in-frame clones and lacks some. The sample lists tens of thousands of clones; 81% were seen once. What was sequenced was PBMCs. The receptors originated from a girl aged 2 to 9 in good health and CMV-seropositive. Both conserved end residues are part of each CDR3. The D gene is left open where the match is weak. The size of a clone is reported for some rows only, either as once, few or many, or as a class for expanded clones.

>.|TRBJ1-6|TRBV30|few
TGTGCCTCTAGCCGCGGGGTAAATTCACCCCTCCACTTT
CASSRGVNSPLHF
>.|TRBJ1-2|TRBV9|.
TGTGCCAGCAGCGTAGAGGCAGGGAGGAATGGCTACACCTTC
CASSVEAGRNGYTF
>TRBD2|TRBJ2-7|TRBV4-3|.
TGCGCCAGCAGCCAAGAGGGACTACCCTCCTACGAGCAGTACTTC
CASSQEGLPSYEQYF
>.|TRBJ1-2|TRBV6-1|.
TGTGCCAGCAGTGAAGGAGGCACTAACTATGGCTACACCTTC
CASSEGGTNYGYTF
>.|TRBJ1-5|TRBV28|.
TGTGCCAGCTCCTCCCTCCTCAATCAGCCCCAGCATTTT
CASSSLLNQPQHF
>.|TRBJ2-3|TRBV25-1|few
TGTGCCAGCAGTGTCCCTCTCGGGGTCACAGATACGCAGTATTTT
CASSVPLGVTDTQYF
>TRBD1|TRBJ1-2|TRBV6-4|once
TGTGCCAGTAAACAGGGGCTTAACTATGGCTACACCTTC
CASKQGLNYGYTF
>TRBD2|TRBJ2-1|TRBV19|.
TGTGCCAGCGGGGGACTAGCGGCTTACAATGAGCAGTTCTTC
CASGGLAAYNEQFF
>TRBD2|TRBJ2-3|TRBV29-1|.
TGCAGTCATACGGCGGGAGCTGGAGATACGCAGTATTTT
CSHTAGAGDTQYF
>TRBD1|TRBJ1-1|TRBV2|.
TGTGCCAGCAGTGAAGCGCTTTGGGACAGGAGAACTGAAGCTTTCTTT
CASSEALWDRRTEAFF
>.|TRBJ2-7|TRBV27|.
TGTGCCAGCAGTCCGCACCTAGTGGCCTTTTACGAGCAGTACTTC
CASSPHLVAFYEQYF